Listed below are T cell receptor beta chains from one sample, sequenced in a study of cytomegalovirus exposure and HLA in healthy donors. Profiled with immunoSEQ multiplex PCR; TCRdb holds only in-frame clones, not every one. The listing records just over 150,000 clones. Sequencing was performed on PBMCs. All receptors come from a woman in her sixties or seventies in good health and CMV-seronegative. The conserved cysteine and the conserved F or W are not part of the CDR3 here.

v_call,cdr3_aa
TRBV7-6,ASSLVTGNSPLH
TRBV7-9,ASSSSGRAGNIQY
TRBV6-6,ASSYSQPGETQY
TRBV7-9,ASSPGGTRSSEQY
TRBV10-2,ASSELGGTQY
TRBV7-7,ASSLDRSYEQY
TRBV2,ASSLDRGTEAF
TRBV5-1,ASSLTGEYTEAF
TRBV30,AWSVRGEGEQF
TRBV5-1,ASSSGPGTDTQY
TRBV4-2,ASSQERASNEKLF
TRBV6-6,ASSYSDRGQAGQH
TRBV5-1,ASSLTGGQGYT
TRBV5-6,ASSAWTATDMNTEAF
TRBV12-5,ASGSGQGAGEAF
TRBV7-9,ASSLVGADQPQH
TRBV14,ASSPYTRDRGYGYT
TRBV12-5,ASGPGQSGNSPLH
TRBV6-5,ASSYLTSVEAF
TRBV19,ASSTQGTGINNEQF
TRBV5-1,ASSLSNSPLH
TRBV7-3,ASSLQGATTEAF
TRBV19,ASNRDRGTEAF
TRBV7-9,ASSLGGTDTQY
TRBV10-3,AISELAVNTGELF
TRBV25-1,ASSEYRGFTDTQY
TRBV2,ASSEVRLKETQY
TRBV29-1,SVTIRPLAGEKLF
TRBV4-3,ASSQDPDRVETQY
TRBV21-1,ASSKKPPTGRNTDTQY
TRBV11-2,ASSPGSNEQY
TRBV11-2,ASSLDRSGRITGELF
TRBV12-5,ASGFPAGGIYEQY
TRBV15,ATSRLGQANYGYT
TRBV10-3,AISVRTGDNYGYT
TRBV5-1,ASSRTGQETQY
TRBV9,ASSVAGAGAAYEQY
TRBV10-3,AISESREGTGELF
TRBV6-6,ASGGGQWDEQF
TRBV28,ASSLGTGSDTQY
TRBV5-5,ASSLGQIQETQY
TRBV9,ASSESGGYSGDTQY
TRBV29-1,SVEPTDTDRANVLT
TRBV30,AWSLDRGLFAF
TRBV5-6,ASSLYGNTGELF
TRBV7-3,ASSLNGNTEAF
TRBV5-1,ASSLAGLAGETLDENEQF
TRBV7-9,ASSLVFPNTDTQY
TRBV5-6,ASSLGTAALYGYT
TRBV5-5,ASSFQGAGGYGYT
TRBV7-9,ASSPPSRANTEAF
TRBV18,ASSPPGSYNEQF
TRBV6-5,ASRWDRGTDEQY
TRBV5-1,ASRRQGINSPLH
TRBV5-1,ASNLAGVDGQF